This T cell receptor beta chain emerged from a study of vaccination and CD4 T cells after COVID-19. After removal of 8 bases from V and 6 bases from J, the junction contained 15 bases not matched to a gene. CDR3 length: 16 amino acids. CDR1 and CDR2 (germline): MNHEY, SVGEGT. With the Oncomine TCR Beta short-read assay, DNA from cultured CD4+ T cells was sequenced. A single record per CDR3 protein comes from TCRdb applying MiXCR to the PCR reads. The table lists roughly 20,000 distinct CDR3 sequences, 55% of them singletons. As concerns this clonotype: The antigen remains undetermined.

As for treatment: 10-day PBMC culture with coronavirus spike peptide pools or control peptides (ViraFEST assay). The receptor was derived from a human donor who had recovered from COVID-19. The V call is TRBV6-2 or TRBV6-3, the J call TRBJ1-3; 8 nucleotides agree with TRBD1. Sequenced material: CD4+ T cells from blood, cultured in vitro. CDR3 loop: CASRRIDRGRSNTIYF. Written as DNA, the CDR3 is TGTGCCAGCCGGAGGATCGACAGGGGCCGTTCAAACACCATATATTTT.